The clone carrying this TCR beta chain was recorded a few times. MiXCR was run by TCRdb on the multiplex PCR reads, yielding one entry per CDR3 protein. The sample shows tens of thousands of distinct CDR3 sequences, 23% of them seen only once. The sample originates from a study of breast tumors, draining lymph nodes, adjacent tissues. Germline loops: CDR1 LNHDA, CDR2 SQIVND (reference sequence). With V trimmed by 4 bases and J by 3 bases, 10 bases remained unmatched. The CDR3 loop spans 16 amino acids. The sequencing sample was made of breast tumor tissue. This TCR was sampled from a female donor with breast cancer. Some clones in this sample may be carry-over from other donors' samples. This rearrangement joins TRBV19 to TRBJ2-3; the match to TRBD2 covers 7 bases. The CDR3 here is CASSKGLRDYTDTQYF. For the CDR3, the DNA is TGTGCCAGTAGTAAGGGACTTCGGGACTATACAGATACGCAGTATTTT.